Below, one TCR beta chain is given with its context. Measured with immunoSEQ multiplex PCR; TCRdb has only the in-frame clones, and not every one. Of tens of thousands of clones listed, 86% are singletons. The data were obtained in a study of blood T cell repertoires in COVID-19. This sequence originates from a man between 45 and 60 years old with active COVID-19. The sequenced sample was peripheral blood.

The CDR3 is CSVEDRYNEQFF. As DNA, the CDR3 is TGCAGCGTTGAAGATCGGTACAATGAGCAGTTCTTC. The chain is built from TRBV29-1 and TRBJ2-1; no firm D call. CDR1 and CDR2 from the germline V gene are SQVTM and ANQGSEA. The CDR3 sequence is 12 residues long. Trimming left V 0 bases short and J 4 bases short, with 4 bases between.